One and the same sample provided the 6 T cell receptor beta chains below, sequenced in a study of blood T cell repertoires in COVID-19 (dated by TCRdb to the early 2020s). Libraries were made using the immunoSEQ multiplex PCR assay. The table comes from immuneACCESS by way of TCRdb, which keeps in-frame sequences with V and J called. Part of the clones is missing from these tables; in studies checked, under half for an unresolved V gene and the rest for unknown reasons. Here the sample has about 59,000 clones; around four fifths occur a single time. About 14% of the sample comes from the top ten. The specimen was peripheral blood. These receptors were collected from a woman in her 70s with acute or convalescent COVID-19.

Of note for this clone: Mismatch with germline at one junction end may stem from a read error. The chain joins TRBV25-1 to TRBJ2-5, with a weak D call TRBD1 (6 bases). Germline CDR1 MGHDK, CDR2 SYGVNS. CDR3 length: 11 amino acids. This chain's CDR3 is CASSSRDTPYF. The CDR3 DNA is TGTGCCAGCAGCAGCCGGGACACCCCGTACTTC.

The chain uses TRBV9 and TRBJ2-3; maybe TRBD1 (6 bases). The germline V gene encodes CDR1 SGDLS and CDR2 YYNGEE. V lost 3 bases and J lost 2, with 10 bases in between. There are 14 residues in the CDR3. For the CDR3, the DNA is TGTGCCAGCAGCGCCCAGGGGTACACAGATACGCAGTATTTT. This codes for CASSAQGYTDTQYF.

J is TRBJ2-2 and V is TRBV24-1; a weak D match, TRBD1 (5 bases). CDR3 length: 15 amino acids. The V end was cut by 5 bases, the J end by 6 bases, with 15 bases between. Germline V CDR1 and CDR2: KGHDR, SFDVKD. The CDR3 bases are TGTGCCACCAGTGCCCCAAGGGGTGAGGCCGGGGAGCTGTTTTTT. Protein product: CATSAPRGEAGELFF.

The chain links TRBV9 to TRBJ2-7; 7 bases agree with TRBD2. CDR3 size: 15 residues. Germline assignment: CDR1 SGDLS and CDR2 YYNGEE. J lost 3 bases, V lost 0 bases, and 6 bases had no gene match. The chain's CDR3 is CASSVEGREGYEQYF. The CDR3 DNA follows: TGTGCCAGCAGCGTAGAGGGAAGGGAGGGCTACGAGCAGTACTTC. The full variable domain, its missing parts supplied by reference TRBV9 and TRBJ2-7, is DSGVTQTPKHLITATGQRVTLRCSPRSGDLSVYWYQQSLDQGLQFLIQYYNGEERAKGNILERFSAQQFPDLHSELNLSSLELGDSALYFCASSVEGREGYEQYFGPGTRLTVT.

The gene calls are TRBV3-1 (or the pseudogene TRBV3-2) and TRBJ2-2; 7 nucleotides line up with TRBD2. Germline trimming cut 10 bases from V and 7 bases from J; bases unmatched to any gene: 18. Germline V gene data show CDR1 as LGHDT and CDR2 as YNNKEL (reference sequence). This CDR3 contains 16 residues. The CDR3 sequence is CATSAVTGGVGGELFF. Here the CDR3 DNA reads TGTGCCACCTCCGCCGTGACGGGGGGAGTGGGCGGGGAGCTGTTTTTT.

The chain has TRBV19 and TRBJ1-2; D unclear. V was trimmed by 3 bases and J by 0 bases, leaving 8 bases between them. The CDR3 has 14 residues. Per the germline V gene, CDR1 is LNHDA and CDR2 is SQIVND (reference sequence). CDR3 DNA sequence: TGTGCCAGTAGTATCCGAAGCCCTAACTATGGCTACACCTTC. Its protein is CASSIRSPNYGYTF.